This is a list of T cell receptor beta chains from one sample in a study of blood T cell repertoires in COVID-19. This table comes from immunoSEQ multiplex PCR, and its TCRdb copy is limited to in-frame clones, with some not included. The sample lists approximately 55,000 clones; 90% were seen once. Specimen: peripheral blood. The origin of the receptors is a man aged 35 to 55 with acute or convalescent COVID-19. Each CDR3 is given with its conserved first and last residue. Clone sizes are given selectively: once, few, many, or a class where the clone is expanded.

clone_size,v_call,j_call,cdr3_aa
once,TRBV9,TRBJ1-2,CASSVGLYGYTF
NA,TRBV30,TRBJ1-6,CAWTVGQGGSPLHF
once,TRBV5-1,TRBJ2-1,CASSLRGDEQFF
NA,TRBV5-1,TRBJ1-1,CASSWTGGAETEAFF
NA,TRBV3-1/TRBV3-2,TRBJ2-7,CASSPGTSGRRGRYF
NA,TRBV2,TRBJ1-1,CASRDREMNTEAFF
NA,TRBV2,TRBJ2-3,CASILDTNTDTQYF
NA,TRBV5-4,TRBJ2-3,CASSPDMSTDTQYF
NA,TRBV15,TRBJ2-4,CATSRDLGGTTDRAIQYF
NA,TRBV28,TRBJ2-7,CASSFRQGATSEQYF
NA,TRBV7-6,TRBJ2-7,CASSYGTGDYEQYF
NA,TRBV20-1,TRBJ2-5,CSASPVITGQGSQYF
NA,TRBV5-4,TRBJ2-1,CASSGVLAGSHNEQFF
once,TRBV7-2,TRBJ2-3,CASSSTRGGNTQYF
NA,TRBV3-1/TRBV3-2,TRBJ2-1,CASSQPLAGGSSEQFF
once,TRBV18,TRBJ1-1,CASSPRAGSNTEAFF
NA,TRBV7-2,TRBJ2-5,CASSLFSGQETQYF
NA,TRBV15,TRBJ2-3,CATSRGGSLSTDTQYF
NA,TRBV4-2,TRBJ2-7,CASSQEGQLLDEQYF
NA,TRBV29-1,TRBJ2-7,CSATTSLSYEQYF
NA,TRBV12-3/TRBV12-4,TRBJ1-1,CASSPDRKRVAFF
NA,TRBV29-1,TRBJ1-2,CSALVQDSNYGYTF
NA,TRBV5-1,TRBJ2-1,CASRPREASYNEQFF
NA,TRBV7-9,TRBJ1-6,CASSLSGGRNSPLHF
NA,TRBV6-5,TRBJ1-1,CASRRQVPEAFF
NA,TRBV12-3/TRBV12-4,TRBJ1-1,CASSLDSNTEAFF
NA,TRBV4-2,TRBJ2-5,CASSARLAGGGETQYF
NA,TRBV12-3/TRBV12-4,TRBJ1-3,CASSTQGRNTIYF
NA,TRBV7-6,TRBJ2-2,CASSLGGTGYTGELFF
NA,TRBV6-5,TRBJ1-2,CASSYSAGLSHGYTF
NA,TRBV30,TRBJ1-2,CAWTRGSRGYTF
NA,TRBV5-1,TRBJ2-1,CASSLVGSGQYNEQFF
NA,TRBV3-1/TRBV3-2,TRBJ2-7,CASSRPEGQGLNEQYF
NA,TRBV4-3,TRBJ1-5,CASSQGHDSNQPQHF
NA,TRBV7-3,TRBJ2-2,CASSPQPGLANTGELFF
once,TRBV14,TRBJ2-1,CASSHILAGGFNEQFF
NA,TRBV5-1,TRBJ1-2,CASSAGQGEIYGYTF
NA,TRBV7-6,TRBJ1-6,CAVSTGNTSPLHF
NA,TRBV13,TRBJ2-1,CASSGGQPLAGLNEQFF
NA,TRBV30,TRBJ1-2,CAWSRAGYGYTF
NA,TRBV30,TRBJ2-7,CAWRLSGPYEQYF
NA,TRBV10-1,TRBJ2-1,CASSERLAEAYNEQFF
NA,TRBV28,TRBJ2-1,CASSSSGKRFF
NA,TRBV29-1,TRBJ2-3,CSVGTSGTDTQYF
medium-sized,TRBV19,TRBJ1-6,CATSDRGNSPLHF
NA,TRBV20-1,TRBJ2-1,CSASPSGSSYNEQFF
NA,TRBV5-5,TRBJ1-1,CASSLAEGVTEAFF
NA,TRBV6-4,TRBJ2-3,CASSDAEDTQYF
NA,TRBV5-1,TRBJ2-7,CASSQRTGIPREQYF
NA,TRBV18,TRBJ1-1,CASSNKEGRTEAFF